The 10 T cell receptor beta chains listed next were all sequenced from one sample in a study of blood T cell repertoires in COVID-19. Produced via immunoSEQ multiplex PCR; TCRdb's table is partial and in-frame only. The sample consists of about 81,000 clones, more than 80% of them appearing once. Sequencing input: peripheral blood. These receptors all stem from a human donor in a cohort sampled during active COVID-19.

CDR3 sequence: CATSRGQQDYGYTF. The CDR3 bases are TGTGCCACCAGCAGAGGACAGCAAGACTATGGCTACACCTTC. The V call is TRBV15, the J call TRBJ1-2, with D tentatively TRBD1 (5 bases). The CDR3 sequence is 14 residues long. The ends were cut back, 1 base at V and 3 bases at J, with 9 bases in the middle. From germline, CDR1 is LNHNV and CDR2 YYDKDF (reference sequence).

This chain uses TRBV7-2 with TRBJ2-1; a weak D match, TRBD2 (7 bases). Per germline, CDR1 SGHTA and CDR2 FQGNSA. The CDR3 length is 17 residues. Trimming pared 2 bases from V and 0 bases from J, leaving 14 bases between. This CDR3 is CASSLPAGASSYNEQFF. The CDR3 nucleotides read TGTGCCAGCAGCTTACCGGCGGGGGCCAGCTCCTACAATGAGCAGTTCTTC.

The CDR3 DNA follows: TGTGCCAGCAGTTACCGCAGGAACAATGAGCAGTTCTTC. This gives the protein CASSYRRNNEQFF. The genes are TRBV6-5 and TRBJ2-1; D not resolved. The V and J ends lost 2 bases and 5 bases respectively, with 7 bases between them. CDR1 is MNHEY, CDR2 SVGAGI, per germline. The CDR3 spans 13 residues.

This sequence joins TRBV5-4 and TRBJ2-7, with TRBD2 matching 10 bases. The CDR3 covers 15 residues. Germline V gives CDR1 SGHNT, CDR2 YYREEE (reference sequence). Trimming at V came to 3 bases and at J to 4 bases, leaving 7 bases not matched to a gene. CDR3 in amino acids: CASSSKAGGTYEQYF. DNA of the CDR3: TGTGCCAGCAGCTCGAAAGCGGGGGGGACGTACGAGCAGTACTTC.

The rearrangement joins TRBV20-1 to TRBJ1-5, with D unresolved. Germline V gene sequence: CDR1 DFQATT, CDR2 SNEGSKA (reference sequence). The CDR3 runs 15 residues. Deletions cut 3 bases from V and 0 bases from J, with 12 bases between. The CDR3: CSASSSSYSNQPQHF. The CDR3, as DNA: TGCAGTGCTAGTAGTAGTAGCTATAGCAATCAGCCCCAGCATTTT.

The chain links TRBV29-1 to TRBJ1-4; the D gene is possibly TRBD1 (5 bases). Trimming took off 7 bases at V and 0 bases at J, with 15 bases between the two ends. The CDR3 is made up of 15 amino acids. Germline V gene lookup returns CDR1 SQVTM and CDR2 ANQGSEA. The CDR3 nucleotides read TGCAGCGCCCGGAGGGGCACTCCAACTAATGAAAAACTGTTTTTT. Translation: CSARRGTPTNEKLFF.

Concerning this clone itself: The junction shows a germline mismatch at one end, possibly a read error. This rearrangement joins TRBV10-1 to TRBJ1-2; a possible D gene is TRBD1 (5 bases). Germline CDR1 and CDR2: WNHNN and SYGVQD (reference sequence). The CDR3 is 13 amino acids. The CDR3 bases are TGCGCCAGCATTGAGGGCGGGACCTATGGCTACACCTTC. Translation gives CASIEGGTYGYTF.

The chain employs TRBV2 and TRBJ1-5; a weak D match, TRBD1 (5 bases). Per germline, CDR1 SNHLY and CDR2 FYNNEI. Deletions cut 2 bases from V and 3 bases from J, with 8 bases between. The CDR3 contains 14 residues. DNA of the CDR3: TGTGCCAGCAGTGAAAGGGGAACCAATCAGCCCCAGCATTTT. Translated, it gives CASSERGTNQPQHF.

The chain combines TRBV18 with TRBJ1-1, with a possible D match to TRBD1 (5 bases). CDR1 is KGHSH, CDR2 LQKENI, per germline. Trimming took 3 bases from V and 8 from J, leaving 10 bases between them. CDR3 length equals 12 residues. The CDR3 reads CASSPREGEAFF. The CDR3 region has the DNA TGTGCCAGCTCACCCAGGGAGGGGGAAGCTTTCTTT. The complete variable domain, with remaining parts taken from reference TRBV18 and TRBJ1-1, reads NAGVMQNPRHLVRRRGQEARLRCSPMKGHSHVYWYRQLPEEGLKFMVYLQKENIIDESGMPKERFSAEFPKEGPSILRIQQVVRGDSAAYFCASSPREGEAFFGQGTRLTVV.

The chain employs TRBV5-1 and TRBJ1-1; possibly TRBD1 for D (6 bases). The germline V gene encodes CDR1 SGHRS and CDR2 YFSETQ. With 5 bases removed from V and 0 bases from J, the gap between germline ends came to 11 bases. This CDR3 region has 14 residues. Here the CDR3 reads CASRAAGVNTEAFF. As DNA, the CDR3 is TGCGCCAGCAGGGCGGCAGGGGTGAACACTGAAGCTTTCTTT.